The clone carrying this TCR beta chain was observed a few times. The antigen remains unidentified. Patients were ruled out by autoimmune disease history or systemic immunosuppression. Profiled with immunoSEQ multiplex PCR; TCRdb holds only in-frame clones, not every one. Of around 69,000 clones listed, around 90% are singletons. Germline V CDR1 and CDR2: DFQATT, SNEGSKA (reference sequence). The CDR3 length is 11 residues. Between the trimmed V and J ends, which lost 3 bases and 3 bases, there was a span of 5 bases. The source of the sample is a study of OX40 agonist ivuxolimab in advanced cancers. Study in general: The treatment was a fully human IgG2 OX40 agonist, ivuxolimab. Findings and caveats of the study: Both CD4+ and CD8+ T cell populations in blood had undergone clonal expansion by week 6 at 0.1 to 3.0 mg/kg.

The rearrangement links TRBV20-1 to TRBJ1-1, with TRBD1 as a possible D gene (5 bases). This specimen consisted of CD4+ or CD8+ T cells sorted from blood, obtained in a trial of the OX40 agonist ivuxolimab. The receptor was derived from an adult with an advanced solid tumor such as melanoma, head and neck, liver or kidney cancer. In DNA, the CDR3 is TGCAGTGCTAGGGGGGACACTGAAGCTTTCTTT. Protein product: CSARGDTEAFF.